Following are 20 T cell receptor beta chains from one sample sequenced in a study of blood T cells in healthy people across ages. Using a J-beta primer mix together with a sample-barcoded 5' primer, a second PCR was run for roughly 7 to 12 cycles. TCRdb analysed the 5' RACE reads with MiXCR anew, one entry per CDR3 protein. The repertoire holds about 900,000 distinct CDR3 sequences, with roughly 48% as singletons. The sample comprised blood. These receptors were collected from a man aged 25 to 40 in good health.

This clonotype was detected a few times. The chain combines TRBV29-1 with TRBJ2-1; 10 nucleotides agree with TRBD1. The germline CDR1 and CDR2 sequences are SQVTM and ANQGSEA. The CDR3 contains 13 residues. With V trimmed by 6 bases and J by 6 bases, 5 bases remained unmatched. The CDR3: CSVGQGTCNEQFF. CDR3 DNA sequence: TGCAGCGTGGGACAGGGGACCTGCAATGAGCAGTTCTTC.

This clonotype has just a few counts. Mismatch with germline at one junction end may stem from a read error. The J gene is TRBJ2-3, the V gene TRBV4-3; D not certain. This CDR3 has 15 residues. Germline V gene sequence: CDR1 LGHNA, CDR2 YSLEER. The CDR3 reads CASSQDLTSTDTQYF. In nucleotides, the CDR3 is TGTGCCAGCAGCCAAGATTTGACTAGCACAGATACGCAGTATTTT.

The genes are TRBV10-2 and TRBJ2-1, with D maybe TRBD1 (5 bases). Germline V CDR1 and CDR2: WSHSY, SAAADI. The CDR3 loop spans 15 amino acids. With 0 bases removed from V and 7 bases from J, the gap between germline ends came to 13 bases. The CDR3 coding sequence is TGCGCCAGCAGTGAGTCGGGGCTAGTTGGTAATGAGCAGTTCTTC. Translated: CASSESGLVGNEQFF.

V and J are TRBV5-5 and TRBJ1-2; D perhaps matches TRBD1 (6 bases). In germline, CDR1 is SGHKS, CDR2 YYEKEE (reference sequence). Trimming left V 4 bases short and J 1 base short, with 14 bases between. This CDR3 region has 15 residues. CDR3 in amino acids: CASSPESGVNYGYTF. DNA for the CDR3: TGTGCCAGCAGCCCCGAGTCAGGGGTTAACTATGGCTACACCTTC.

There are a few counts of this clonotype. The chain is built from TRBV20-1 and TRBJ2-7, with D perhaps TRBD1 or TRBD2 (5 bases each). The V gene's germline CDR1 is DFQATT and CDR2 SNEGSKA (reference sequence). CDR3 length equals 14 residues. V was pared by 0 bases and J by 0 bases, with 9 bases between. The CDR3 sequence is CSAREGVYSYEQYF. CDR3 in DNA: TGCAGTGCTAGAGAGGGGGTTTACTCCTACGAGCAGTACTTC.

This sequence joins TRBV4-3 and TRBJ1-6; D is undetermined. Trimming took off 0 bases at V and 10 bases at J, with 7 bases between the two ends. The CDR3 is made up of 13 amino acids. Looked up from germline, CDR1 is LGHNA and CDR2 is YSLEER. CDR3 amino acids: CASSQDLLSPLHF. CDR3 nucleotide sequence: TGCGCCAGCAGCCAAGATCTTTTGTCACCCCTCCACTTT.

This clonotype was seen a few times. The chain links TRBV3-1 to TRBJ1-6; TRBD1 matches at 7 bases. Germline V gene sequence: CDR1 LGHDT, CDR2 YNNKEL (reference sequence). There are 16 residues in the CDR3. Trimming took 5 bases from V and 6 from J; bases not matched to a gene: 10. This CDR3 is CASSGKTGFVNSPLHF. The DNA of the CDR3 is TGTGCCAGCAGCGGGAAGACAGGGTTCGTTAATTCACCCCTCCACTTT.

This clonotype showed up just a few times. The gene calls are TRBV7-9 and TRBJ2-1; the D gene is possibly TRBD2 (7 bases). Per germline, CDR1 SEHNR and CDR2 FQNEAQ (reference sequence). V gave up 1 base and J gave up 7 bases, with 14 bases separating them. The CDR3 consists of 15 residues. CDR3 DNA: TGTGCCAGCAGCTTAGTTTTACAGGGAGGGAATGAGCAGTTCTTC. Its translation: CASSLVLQGGNEQFF.

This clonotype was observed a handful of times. In nucleotides, the CDR3 is TGCGCCAGCAGCCAAGAACTTCGACAGTGGACGTCCTACGAGCAGTACTTC. Translation: CASSQELRQWTSYEQYF. The chain couples TRBV4-1 to TRBJ2-7, with D possibly TRBD1 on 5 matching bases. There are 17 residues in the CDR3. Germline assignment: CDR1 MGHRA and CDR2 YSYEKL. V gave up 0 bases and J gave up 1 base, with 16 bases separating them.

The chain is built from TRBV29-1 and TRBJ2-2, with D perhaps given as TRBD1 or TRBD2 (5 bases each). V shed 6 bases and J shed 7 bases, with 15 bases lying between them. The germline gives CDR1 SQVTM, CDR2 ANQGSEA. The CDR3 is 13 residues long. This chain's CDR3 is CSVGVAGVGELFF. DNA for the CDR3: TGCAGCGTGGGGGTGGCCGGGGTCGGGGAGCTGTTTTTT.

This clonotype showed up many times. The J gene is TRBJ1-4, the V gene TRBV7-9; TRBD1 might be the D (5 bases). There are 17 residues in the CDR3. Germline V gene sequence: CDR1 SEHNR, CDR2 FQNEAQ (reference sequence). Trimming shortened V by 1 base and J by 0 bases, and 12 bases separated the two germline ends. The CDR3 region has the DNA TGTGCCAGCAGCTTAGGTCGGGGACGGGCAACTAATGAAAAACTGTTTTTT. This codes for CASSLGRGRATNEKLFF. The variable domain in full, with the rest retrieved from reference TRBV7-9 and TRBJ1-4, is DTGVSQNPRHKITKRGQNVTFRCDPISEHNRLYWYRQTLGQGPEFLTYFQNEAQLEKSRLLSDRFSAERPKGSFSTLEIQRTEQGDSAMYLCASSLGRGRATNEKLFFGSGTQLSVL.

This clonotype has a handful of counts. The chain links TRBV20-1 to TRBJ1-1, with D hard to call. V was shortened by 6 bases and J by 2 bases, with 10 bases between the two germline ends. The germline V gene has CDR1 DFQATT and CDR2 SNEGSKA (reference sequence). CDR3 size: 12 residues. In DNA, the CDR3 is TGCAGTGCCAGGCTAGGAAACACTGAAGCTTTCTTT. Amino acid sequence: CSARLGNTEAFF.

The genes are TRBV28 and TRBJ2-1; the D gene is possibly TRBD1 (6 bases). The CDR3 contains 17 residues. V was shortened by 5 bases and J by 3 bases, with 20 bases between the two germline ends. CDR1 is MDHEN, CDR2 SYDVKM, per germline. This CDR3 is CASSPSGGRENYNEQFF. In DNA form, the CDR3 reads TGTGCCAGCAGTCCCAGTGGGGGCAGGGAAAACTACAATGAGCAGTTCTTC.

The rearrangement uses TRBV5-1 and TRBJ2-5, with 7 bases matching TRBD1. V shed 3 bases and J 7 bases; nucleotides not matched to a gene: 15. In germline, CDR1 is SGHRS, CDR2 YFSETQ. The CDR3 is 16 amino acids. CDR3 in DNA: TGCGCCAGCAGCTCGACCGACAGGGCCGCAATTTGGACCCAGTACTTC. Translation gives CASSSTDRAAIWTQYF.

CDR3 protein: CSAREDGFRANVLTF. CDR3 DNA sequence: TGCAGTGCTAGGGAAGACGGCTTTCGGGCCAACGTCCTGACTTTC. The V gene is TRBV20-1, the J gene TRBJ2-6, with D uncertain. The germline V gene has CDR1 DFQATT and CDR2 SNEGSKA (reference sequence). The CDR3 is 15 residues long. The germline V and J ends were trimmed by 3 bases and 5 bases, with 14 bases remaining between them.

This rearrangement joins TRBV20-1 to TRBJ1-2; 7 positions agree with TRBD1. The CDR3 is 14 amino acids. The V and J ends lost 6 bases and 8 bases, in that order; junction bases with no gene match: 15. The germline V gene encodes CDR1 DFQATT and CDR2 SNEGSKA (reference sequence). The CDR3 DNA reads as TGCAGTGCCAGACGAGGGGCAGGGGGAGAGGGCTACACCTTC. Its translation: CSARRGAGGEGYTF.

For the CDR3, the DNA is TGTGCCAGCAGTGGGCAAGCGGGGGGTTTAGAGACCCAGTACTTC. Its translation: CASSGQAGGLETQYF. V is TRBV6-5 and J is TRBJ2-5, with TRBD2 identical over 9 bases. In germline, CDR1 is MNHEY, CDR2 SVGAGI. This CDR3 has 15 amino acids. Trimming removed 5 bases from V and 4 bases from J; junction bases left unmatched: 8.

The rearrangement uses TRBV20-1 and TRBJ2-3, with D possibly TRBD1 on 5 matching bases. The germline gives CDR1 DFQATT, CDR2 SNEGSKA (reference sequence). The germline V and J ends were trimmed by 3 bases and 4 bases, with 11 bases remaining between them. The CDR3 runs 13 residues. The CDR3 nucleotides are TGCAGTGCTAGTATCAGGGTTTCAGATACGCAGTATTTT. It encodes CSASIRVSDTQYF.

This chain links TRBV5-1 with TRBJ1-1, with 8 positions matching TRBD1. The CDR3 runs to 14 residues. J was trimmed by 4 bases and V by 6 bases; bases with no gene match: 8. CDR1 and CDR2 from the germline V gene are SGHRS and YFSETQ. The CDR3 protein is CASKMTGVVTEAFF. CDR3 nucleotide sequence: TGCGCCAGCAAAATGACAGGGGTGGTCACTGAAGCTTTCTTT.

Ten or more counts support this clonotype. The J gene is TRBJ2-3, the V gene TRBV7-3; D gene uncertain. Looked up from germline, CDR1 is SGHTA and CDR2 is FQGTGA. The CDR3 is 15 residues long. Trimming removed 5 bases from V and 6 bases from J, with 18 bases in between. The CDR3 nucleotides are TGTGCCAGCAGCCCCCCCGGTCACAACCGCGATACGCAGTATTTT. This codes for CASSPPGHNRDTQYF.